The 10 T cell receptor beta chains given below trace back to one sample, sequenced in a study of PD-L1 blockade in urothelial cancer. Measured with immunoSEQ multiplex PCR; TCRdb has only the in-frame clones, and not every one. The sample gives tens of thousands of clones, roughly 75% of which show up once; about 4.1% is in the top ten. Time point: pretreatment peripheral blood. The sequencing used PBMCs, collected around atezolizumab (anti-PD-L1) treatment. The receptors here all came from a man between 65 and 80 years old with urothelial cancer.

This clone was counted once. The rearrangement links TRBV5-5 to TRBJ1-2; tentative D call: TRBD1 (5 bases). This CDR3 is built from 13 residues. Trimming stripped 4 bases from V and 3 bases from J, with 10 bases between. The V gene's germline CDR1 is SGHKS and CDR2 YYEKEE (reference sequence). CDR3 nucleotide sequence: TGTGCCAGCAGCCAGACAGAAGACTATGGCTACACCTTC. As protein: CASSQTEDYGYTF.

CDR3 coding DNA: TGTGCCAGCAGCTTGGAACAGACCAATTCACCCCTCCACTTT. Amino acid sequence: CASSLEQTNSPLHF. The chain couples TRBV5-5 to TRBJ1-6; D ambiguous. Germline CDR1 SGHKS, CDR2 YYEKEE (reference sequence). V lost 0 bases to trimming and J lost 7 bases, with 8 bases between them. The CDR3 extends over 14 amino acids. Drawing the rest from reference TRBV5-5 and TRBJ1-6, the complete variable domain is DAGVTQSPTHLIKTRGQQVTLRCSPISGHKSVSWYQQVLGQGPQFIFQYYEKEERGRGNFPDRFSARQFPNYSSELNVNALLLGDSALYLCASSLEQTNSPLHFGNGTRLTVT.

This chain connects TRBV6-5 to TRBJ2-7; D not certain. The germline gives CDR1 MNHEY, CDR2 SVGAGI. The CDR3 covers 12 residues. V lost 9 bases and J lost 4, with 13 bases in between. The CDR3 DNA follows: TGTGCCAGTATCCGAAGTCGGTACGAGCAGTACTTC. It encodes CASIRSRYEQYF.

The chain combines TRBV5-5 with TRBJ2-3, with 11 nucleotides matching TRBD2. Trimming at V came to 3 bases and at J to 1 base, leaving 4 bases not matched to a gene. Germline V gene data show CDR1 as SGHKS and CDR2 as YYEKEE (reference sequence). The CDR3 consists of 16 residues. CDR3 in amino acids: CASSSALAGGTDTQYF. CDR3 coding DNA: TGTGCCAGCAGCTCCGCACTAGCGGGGGGCACAGATACGCAGTATTTT.

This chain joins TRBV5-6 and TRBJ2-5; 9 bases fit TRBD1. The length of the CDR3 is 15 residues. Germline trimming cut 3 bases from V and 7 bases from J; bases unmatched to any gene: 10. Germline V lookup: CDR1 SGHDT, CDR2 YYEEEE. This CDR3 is CASSSRDRVAGTQYF. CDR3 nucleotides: TGTGCCAGCAGCTCGCGGGACAGGGTGGCTGGGACCCAGTACTTC.

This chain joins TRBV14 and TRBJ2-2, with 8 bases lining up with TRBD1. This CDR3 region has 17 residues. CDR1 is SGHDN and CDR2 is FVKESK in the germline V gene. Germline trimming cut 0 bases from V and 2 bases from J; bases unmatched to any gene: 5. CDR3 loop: CASSQDLTGANTGELFF. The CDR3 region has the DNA TGTGCCAGCAGCCAAGACCTGACAGGGGCTAACACCGGGGAGCTGTTTTTT.

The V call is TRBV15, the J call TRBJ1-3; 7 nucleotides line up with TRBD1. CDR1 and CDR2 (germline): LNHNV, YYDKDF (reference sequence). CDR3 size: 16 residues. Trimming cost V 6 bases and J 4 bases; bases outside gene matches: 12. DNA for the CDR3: TGTGCCACCAGTTCAGGGGGACTTTCACAGGGAAACACCATATATTTT. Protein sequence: CATSSGGLSQGNTIYF.

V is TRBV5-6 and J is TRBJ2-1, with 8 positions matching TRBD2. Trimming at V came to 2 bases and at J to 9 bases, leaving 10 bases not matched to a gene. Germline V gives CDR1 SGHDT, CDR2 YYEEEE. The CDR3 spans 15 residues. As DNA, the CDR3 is TGTGCCAGCAGCTTTGAGGGACTAGATCTCGGTGAGCAGTTCTTC. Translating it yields CASSFEGLDLGEQFF.

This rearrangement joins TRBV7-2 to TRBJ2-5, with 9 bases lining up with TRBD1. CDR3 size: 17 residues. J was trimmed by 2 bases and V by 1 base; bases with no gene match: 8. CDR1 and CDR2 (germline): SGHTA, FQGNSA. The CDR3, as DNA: TGTGCCAGCAGCTTAGTGTCGGGACAGGGACCACAAGAGACCCAGTACTTC. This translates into CASSLVSGQGPQETQYF.

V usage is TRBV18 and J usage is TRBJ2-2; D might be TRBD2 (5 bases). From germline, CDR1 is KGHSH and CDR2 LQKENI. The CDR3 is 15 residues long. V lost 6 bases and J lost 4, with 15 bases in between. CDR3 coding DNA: TGTGCCAGCTCGCCCACGTCAGCGGCCACCGGGGAGCTGTTTTTT. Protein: CASSPTSAATGELFF.